The TCR beta chain under discussion was sequenced for a study of T cell repertoires in cytomegalovirus infection. Worth noting for this clonotype: What it binds is unknown.

Via MiXCR, TCRdb re-called the reads, giving one row per CDR3 protein. The data contain around 310,000 distinct CDR3 sequences, around 29% of them seen just once; the ten biggest clones take up about 19%. The junction had 7 bases not matched to a gene; V was cut back by 4 bases and J by 0 bases. The germline CDR1 and CDR2 sequences are SGHNT and YYREEE (reference sequence). The CDR3 length is 15 residues. J is TRBJ2-7 and V is TRBV5-4; 7 bases are shared with TRBD2. This specimen consisted of cultured PBMCs, obtained from culture after CMV antigen stimulation. The receptor comes from a human donor in good health (CMV status not recorded). Some clones in this sample may be carry-over from other donors' samples. DNA for the CDR3: TGTGCCAGCAGCCCGACTAGCCAATACTCCTACGAGCAGTACTTC. Residues: CASSPTSQYSYEQYF.